Listed below are T cell receptor beta chains from one sample, sequenced in a study of OX40 agonist ivuxolimab in advanced cancers. The table came from immunoSEQ multiplex PCR; TCRdb's copy has only in-frame clones and leaves some out. Of fewer than 65,000 clones detected, around 87% appear once; the ten largest clones hold about 5.6%. This specimen consisted of CD4+ or CD8+ T cells sorted from blood, obtained in a trial of the OX40 agonist ivuxolimab. The receptor source for this set is an adult with an advanced solid tumor such as melanoma, head and neck, liver or kidney cancer. CDR3s include the opening cysteine and the closing phenylalanine or tryptophan. Each record gives: CDR3 DNA, CDR3 protein, D gene, clone size, V gene, J gene. D genes are given only for firm matches. Rows may omit the clone size; those that give it use once, few, many or a size class.

cdr3_nt: TGTGCCAGCAGTTACTCACAGGGTCCAGATACGCAGTATTTT
cdr3_aa: CASSYSQGPDTQYF
d_call: NA
clone_size: NA
v_call: TRBV6-5
j_call: TRBJ2-3

cdr3_nt: TGTGCCAGCAGCCGGGACAGGCAAGAGACCCAGTACTTC
cdr3_aa: CASSRDRQETQYF
d_call: TRBD1
clone_size: few
v_call: TRBV7-8
j_call: TRBJ2-5

cdr3_nt: TGTGCCAGCAGCCAAGATGGGACAGACTATGGCTACACCTTC
cdr3_aa: CASSQDGTDYGYTF
d_call: TRBD1
clone_size: NA
v_call: TRBV4-2
j_call: TRBJ1-2

cdr3_nt: TGTGCCAGCAGAGTAGAATCGAACACCGGGGAGCTGTTTTTT
cdr3_aa: CASRVESNTGELFF
d_call: NA
clone_size: NA
v_call: TRBV7-9
j_call: TRBJ2-2

cdr3_nt: TGCGCCAGCAGCCAAGACTTCAAGGGGTCTGGAAACACCATATATTTT
cdr3_aa: CASSQDFKGSGNTIYF
d_call: NA
clone_size: once
v_call: TRBV4-1
j_call: TRBJ1-3

cdr3_nt: TGTGCCAGCAGCTTAGAATCGGGGCGGGAGACCCAGTACTTC
cdr3_aa: CASSLESGRETQYF
d_call: NA
clone_size: NA
v_call: TRBV7-9
j_call: TRBJ2-5

cdr3_nt: TGTGCCAGCTCACCCCCGGGACAGGCACACTACGAGCAGTACTTC
cdr3_aa: CASSPPGQAHYEQYF
d_call: TRBD1
clone_size: NA
v_call: TRBV18
j_call: TRBJ2-7

cdr3_nt: TGTGCCAGCAGTGAAAAGCGGGAGGGCCTTGGGATTGGTAATGAGCAGTTCTTC
cdr3_aa: CASSEKREGLGIGNEQFF
d_call: TRBD2
clone_size: NA
v_call: TRBV2
j_call: TRBJ2-1

cdr3_nt: TGTGCCAGTTCTGGGCAGCAAAATCAGCCCCAGCATTTT
cdr3_aa: CASSGQQNQPQHF
d_call: NA
clone_size: few
v_call: TRBV6-5
j_call: TRBJ1-5

cdr3_nt: TGTGCCAGCAGTTACCCCCGGGACTCTGGAAACACCATATATTTT
cdr3_aa: CASSYPRDSGNTIYF
d_call: NA
clone_size: NA
v_call: TRBV6-6
j_call: TRBJ1-3

cdr3_nt: TGCGCCAGCAGCTACCGGACAGGAGAGACCGCTGGCTACACCTTC
cdr3_aa: CASSYRTGETAGYTF
d_call: TRBD1
clone_size: once
v_call: TRBV5-1
j_call: TRBJ1-2

cdr3_nt: TGTGCCATCAGTGAGATGGGTGACTCGTCCCAGGAGACCCAGTACTTC
cdr3_aa: CAISEMGDSSQETQYF
d_call: NA
clone_size: NA
v_call: TRBV10-3
j_call: TRBJ2-5

cdr3_nt: TGTGCCAGCAGTTTATCCCCCCGACTAGCGGGAGCTCTTATGAATGAGCAGTTCTTC
cdr3_aa: CASSLSPRLAGALMNEQFF
d_call: TRBD2
clone_size: NA
v_call: TRBV27
j_call: TRBJ2-1

cdr3_nt: TGTGCCAGCAGAGACAGGGGGCTAGAGACCCAGTACTTC
cdr3_aa: CASRDRGLETQYF
d_call: TRBD1
clone_size: NA
v_call: TRBV6-1
j_call: TRBJ2-5

cdr3_nt: TGCAGTGCTAGAGAATGGGGCGAAGCTTTCTTT
cdr3_aa: CSAREWGEAFF
d_call: NA
clone_size: NA
v_call: TRBV20-1
j_call: TRBJ1-1

cdr3_nt: TGCAGCGTTGAAGTATCAGCGGGAGTTATCCAAGAGACCCAGTACTTC
cdr3_aa: CSVEVSAGVIQETQYF
d_call: TRBD2
clone_size: once
v_call: TRBV29-1
j_call: TRBJ2-5

cdr3_nt: TGTGCCAGCAGACCGGGACAGAGAAACACCATATATTTT
cdr3_aa: CASRPGQRNTIYF
d_call: TRBD1
clone_size: NA
v_call: TRBV2
j_call: TRBJ1-3

cdr3_nt: TGCGCCAGCAGCTTGAGTTCTTTTGGGACAGGGTTCTACGAGCAGTACTTC
cdr3_aa: CASSLSSFGTGFYEQYF
d_call: TRBD1
clone_size: NA
v_call: TRBV5-1
j_call: TRBJ2-7

cdr3_nt: TGTGCCAGCAGCTTAGCTAGCGGGTTTAACAATGAGCAGTTCTTC
cdr3_aa: CASSLASGFNNEQFF
d_call: TRBD2
clone_size: NA
v_call: TRBV7-2
j_call: TRBJ2-1

cdr3_nt: TGTGCCAGCAGCACAGCACCGGACAGGTGGAACACCGGGGAGCTGTTTTTT
cdr3_aa: CASSTAPDRWNTGELFF
d_call: TRBD1
clone_size: NA
v_call: TRBV5-6
j_call: TRBJ2-2

cdr3_nt: TGTGCCAGCAGTTTCCGGGACAGAAACACTGAAGCTTTCTTT
cdr3_aa: CASSFRDRNTEAFF
d_call: TRBD1
clone_size: NA
v_call: TRBV5-5
j_call: TRBJ1-1

cdr3_nt: TGTGCCACCAGCTACCGGACAGGGGGGGAGACCCAGTACTTC
cdr3_aa: CATSYRTGGETQYF
d_call: TRBD1
clone_size: NA
v_call: TRBV15
j_call: TRBJ2-5

cdr3_nt: TGCGCCAGCAGCCAAGTAGGGACGGCGGGAGACGAGCAGTACTTC
cdr3_aa: CASSQVGTAGDEQYF
d_call: TRBD2
clone_size: NA
v_call: TRBV4-1
j_call: TRBJ2-7

cdr3_nt: TGTGCCAGCAGCTCACTAGCGGGAGAGCAGGTCGGGGAGCTGTTTTTT
cdr3_aa: CASSSLAGEQVGELFF
d_call: TRBD2
clone_size: NA
v_call: TRBV5-5
j_call: TRBJ2-2

cdr3_nt: TGTGCCAGCAGTATGGGGAGTTTTGGAAACACCATATATTTT
cdr3_aa: CASSMGSFGNTIYF
d_call: NA
clone_size: NA
v_call: TRBV28
j_call: TRBJ1-3

cdr3_nt: TGCGCCAGCAGCTTGGATGGGGGCTACGAGCAGTACTTC
cdr3_aa: CASSLDGGYEQYF
d_call: NA
clone_size: NA
v_call: TRBV5-1
j_call: TRBJ2-7

cdr3_nt: TGTGCCAGCAGCACAGTGGGGGGGATGAACACTGAAGCTTTCTTT
cdr3_aa: CASSTVGGMNTEAFF
d_call: NA
clone_size: once
v_call: TRBV7-9
j_call: TRBJ1-1

cdr3_nt: TGTGCCAGCAGCTCAGGACTAGCGGGAGGTTCTGTGCAGTACTTC
cdr3_aa: CASSSGLAGGSVQYF
d_call: TRBD2
clone_size: NA
v_call: TRBV5-4
j_call: TRBJ2-7

cdr3_nt: TGTGCCAGCAGAATTCAGGTGTCCACCTACGAGCAGTACTTC
cdr3_aa: CASRIQVSTYEQYF
d_call: NA
clone_size: NA
v_call: TRBV6-1
j_call: TRBJ2-7

cdr3_nt: TGTGCCAGCTCACGGGACAGGGTTGGTACTGAAGCTTTCTTT
cdr3_aa: CASSRDRVGTEAFF
d_call: TRBD1
clone_size: many
v_call: TRBV18
j_call: TRBJ1-1

cdr3_nt: TGCGCCAGCAGCAACCCCGCGGGAGGAAACGAGCAGTACTTC
cdr3_aa: CASSNPAGGNEQYF
d_call: TRBD2
clone_size: few
v_call: TRBV5-1
j_call: TRBJ2-7

cdr3_nt: TGCGCCAGCAGCTTAACAGGGAAGGACACTGAAGCTTTCTTT
cdr3_aa: CASSLTGKDTEAFF
d_call: NA
clone_size: few
v_call: TRBV5-1
j_call: TRBJ1-1

cdr3_nt: TGTGCCATCACCTCGGGGAGGGGGCTAGGAGATGAGCAGTTCTTC
cdr3_aa: CAITSGRGLGDEQFF
d_call: NA
clone_size: NA
v_call: TRBV10-3
j_call: TRBJ2-1

cdr3_nt: TGTGCCAGTAGTATCCCAGGCCGGGGAAACACTGAAGCTTTCTTT
cdr3_aa: CASSIPGRGNTEAFF
d_call: NA
clone_size: NA
v_call: TRBV19
j_call: TRBJ1-1

cdr3_nt: TGCGCCAGCAGTCTGGGGGGCATCTATGGCTACACCTTC
cdr3_aa: CASSLGGIYGYTF
d_call: NA
clone_size: NA
v_call: TRBV10-2
j_call: TRBJ1-2

cdr3_nt: TGTGCCGGGACTAACAGTTGGGATACGCAGTATTTT
cdr3_aa: CAGTNSWDTQYF
d_call: TRBD2
clone_size: NA
v_call: TRBV6-9
j_call: TRBJ2-3

cdr3_nt: TGTGCCAGCAGTTACGCACTAGCGGCTGCTGAGCAGTTCTTC
cdr3_aa: CASSYALAAAEQFF
d_call: TRBD2
clone_size: NA
v_call: TRBV6-6
j_call: TRBJ2-1

cdr3_nt: TGTGCCAGCATCCCCACCGGGGGTCTGAACACTGAAGCTTTCTTT
cdr3_aa: CASIPTGGLNTEAFF
d_call: NA
clone_size: NA
v_call: TRBV25-1
j_call: TRBJ1-1

cdr3_nt: TGTGCCAGCAGCTTATCGTGGGGGGGCGGCGAGCAGTTCTTC
cdr3_aa: CASSLSWGGGEQFF
d_call: NA
clone_size: NA
v_call: TRBV7-2
j_call: TRBJ2-1

cdr3_nt: TGTGCCAGCAGCCTTGGACTAGTTTACTACAATGAGCAGTTCTTC
cdr3_aa: CASSLGLVYYNEQFF
d_call: TRBD2
clone_size: NA
v_call: TRBV5-8
j_call: TRBJ2-1

cdr3_nt: TGTGCCAGCAGCTTACCGGCAGAAGAGACCCAGTACTTC
cdr3_aa: CASSLPAEETQYF
d_call: NA
clone_size: NA
v_call: TRBV7-6
j_call: TRBJ2-5

cdr3_nt: TGTGCCAGCAGCTTAACGAACTATGGCTACACCTTC
cdr3_aa: CASSLTNYGYTF
d_call: NA
clone_size: NA
v_call: TRBV11-2
j_call: TRBJ1-2

cdr3_nt: TGTGCCAGCAGCTTTTGGACAGGGAGCGCTGGGGCCAACGTCCTGACTTTC
cdr3_aa: CASSFWTGSAGANVLTF
d_call: TRBD1
clone_size: NA
v_call: TRBV5-6
j_call: TRBJ2-6

cdr3_nt: TGTGCCAGCAGTAGGAGGGATTTGATCTACGAGCAGTACTTC
cdr3_aa: CASSRRDLIYEQYF
d_call: NA
clone_size: NA
v_call: TRBV6-1
j_call: TRBJ2-7

cdr3_nt: TGTGCCAGCAGCTTAGTGGGAAAGGGTCGGCTAACACGGGGGAATGAGCAGTTCTTC
cdr3_aa: CASSLVGKGRLTRGNEQFF
d_call: NA
clone_size: NA
v_call: TRBV7-8
j_call: TRBJ2-1

cdr3_nt: TGTGCCAGCCGCACCTTACTAGCGGGGGAGCAGACCCAGTACTTC
cdr3_aa: CASRTLLAGEQTQYF
d_call: TRBD2
clone_size: NA
v_call: TRBV6-5
j_call: TRBJ2-5